This T cell receptor beta chain was obtained from a study of T cells expressing NK-cell markers. UMIs were included in TCR beta cDNA generated by 5'RACE template switching. TCRdb re-called the 5' RACE reads and catalogs CDR3 proteins one per entry, DNA excluded. The table lists some 410,000 distinct CDR3 sequences. The CDR3 loop spans 13 amino acids. CDR1 and CDR2 from the germline V gene are SGHTA and FQGTGA. General observations from the study: These clonotypes additionally ranked first within the CD3+CD56-NKG2C+ fraction of a few donors.

With respect to this clonotype: Its antigen is undetermined.

The chain recombines TRBV7-3 with TRBJ2-1; TCRdb's D gene call, TRBD2, goes unchecked for lack of DNA. This TCR was recovered from a woman between 18 and 70 years old in good health. Sequenced: blood T cells: a sorted CD56 or NKG2C T cell subset, CD4+ or CD8+ T cells, or bulk PBMC T cells (not recorded which). CDR3: CASSPFEGNEQFF.